One and the same sample provided the 5 T cell receptor beta chains below, sequenced in a study of T cell responses to AZD1222 COVID-19 vaccine. Repertoires were generated with immunoSEQ multiplex PCR, while TCRdb's copy carries only in-frame clones and drops some. The data show about 170,000 clones, approximately 95% seen once. Sequencing used peripheral blood, obtained on day 0 of AZD1222 vaccination. The receptors here all came from an adult in good health.

This sequence joins TRBV13 and TRBJ1-6; D is possibly TRBD1 (5 bases). The CDR3 length is 15 residues. Trimming stripped 6 bases from V and 7 bases from J, with 16 bases between. The germline V gene has CDR1 PRHDT and CDR2 FYEKMQ (reference sequence). The CDR3 sequence is CASSPRIGGNSPLHF. The CDR3 DNA follows: TGTGCCAGCAGTCCCAGGATCGGGGGGAATTCACCCCTCCACTTT.

J is TRBJ1-2 and V is TRBV6-6, with 9 bases identical to TRBD1. The V gene's germline CDR1 is MNHNY and CDR2 SVGAGI (reference sequence). J lost 0 bases, V lost 4 bases, and 3 bases had no gene match. This CDR3 spans 15 amino acids. The CDR3 bases are TGTGCCAGCAGTTGGGGACAGGGAACTAACTATGGCTACACCTTC. Protein sequence: CASSWGQGTNYGYTF.

This chain connects TRBV5-4 to TRBJ1-2, with TRBD1 as a possible D gene (6 bases). The V end lost 6 bases, the J end lost 7 bases, and 13 bases lay between the germline ends. The germline gives CDR1 SGHNT, CDR2 YYREEE (reference sequence). This CDR3 has 12 residues. This chain's CDR3 is CASIIQGVGYTF. The CDR3 DNA reads as TGTGCCAGCATCATACAGGGCGTTGGCTACACCTTC.

The rearrangement uses TRBV6-1 and TRBJ2-3, with D maybe TRBD2 (5 bases). Trimming removed 1 base from V and 4 bases from J, with 15 bases in between. The germline V gene has CDR1 MNHNS and CDR2 SASEGT. CDR3 length: 16 amino acids. CDR3: CASSEGVLARADTQYF. The CDR3, as DNA: TGTGCCAGCAGTGAAGGCGTGCTTGCGAGGGCAGATACGCAGTATTTT.

This rearrangement joins TRBV5-4 to TRBJ2-3; D possibly uses TRBD1 or TRBD2 (5 bases each). Germline assignment: CDR1 SGHNT and CDR2 YYREEE (reference sequence). V lost 5 bases to trimming and J lost 2 bases, with 15 bases between them. The CDR3 is 15 residues long. CDR3 sequence: CASRQPGRFTDTQYF. CDR3 in DNA: TGTGCCAGCAGACAGCCGGGACGGTTCACAGATACGCAGTATTTT.